This paragraph reports one TCR beta chain. V shed 3 bases and J shed 2 bases, with 11 bases lying between them. This CDR3 has 15 amino acids. The V gene's germline CDR1 is MNHNS and CDR2 SASEGT. The TCR beta repertoire was assessed by survey-level immunoSEQ sequencing. TCRdb keeps only in-frame clones here, not all; method: immunoSEQ multiplex PCR. The sample carries some 48,000 clones, about 92% recorded once. The sample comprised PBMCs. The chain employs TRBV6-1 and TRBJ1-3; D not resolved. The sequence was collected from a man in his forties or fifties with rheumatoid arthritis. The CDR3 region is CASSDQAVPGNTIYF. The DNA for the CDR3 is TGTGCCAGCAGTGATCAGGCCGTACCTGGAAACACCATATATTTT.